This T cell receptor beta chain stems from a study of T cell repertoires in ileal Crohn's disease. Study as a whole: MI samples are biopsies from the surgical specimen's proximal margin.

Assay: immunoSEQ multiplex PCR; the TCRdb copy retains only in-frame clones and omits some. The data contain 4,000 or so clones, roughly 72% of them singletons. CDR3 length: 16 residues. V lost 4 bases and J 4 bases, leaving 17 bases between the germline ends. The germline V gene encodes CDR1 SGHVS and CDR2 FQNEAQ. Regarding the study as a whole: Active smokers at surgery had more clonal expansions than non-smokers. Every patient over 26.8% clonality showed endoscopic recurrence.

Time point in this sample: proximal margin of the surgical specimen (macroscopically non-inflamed). This clone appeared once. The antigen is undetermined. The chain has TRBV7-8 and TRBJ2-1, with D maybe TRBD2 (7 bases). The sequence derives from an adult with Crohn's disease. Sequencing was done on a sample of ileal tissue. As DNA, the CDR3 is TGTGCCAGCAGCTCTTTAGGGGGGGTCGGTTACAATGAGCAGTTCTTC. It is translated as CASSSLGGVGYNEQFF.